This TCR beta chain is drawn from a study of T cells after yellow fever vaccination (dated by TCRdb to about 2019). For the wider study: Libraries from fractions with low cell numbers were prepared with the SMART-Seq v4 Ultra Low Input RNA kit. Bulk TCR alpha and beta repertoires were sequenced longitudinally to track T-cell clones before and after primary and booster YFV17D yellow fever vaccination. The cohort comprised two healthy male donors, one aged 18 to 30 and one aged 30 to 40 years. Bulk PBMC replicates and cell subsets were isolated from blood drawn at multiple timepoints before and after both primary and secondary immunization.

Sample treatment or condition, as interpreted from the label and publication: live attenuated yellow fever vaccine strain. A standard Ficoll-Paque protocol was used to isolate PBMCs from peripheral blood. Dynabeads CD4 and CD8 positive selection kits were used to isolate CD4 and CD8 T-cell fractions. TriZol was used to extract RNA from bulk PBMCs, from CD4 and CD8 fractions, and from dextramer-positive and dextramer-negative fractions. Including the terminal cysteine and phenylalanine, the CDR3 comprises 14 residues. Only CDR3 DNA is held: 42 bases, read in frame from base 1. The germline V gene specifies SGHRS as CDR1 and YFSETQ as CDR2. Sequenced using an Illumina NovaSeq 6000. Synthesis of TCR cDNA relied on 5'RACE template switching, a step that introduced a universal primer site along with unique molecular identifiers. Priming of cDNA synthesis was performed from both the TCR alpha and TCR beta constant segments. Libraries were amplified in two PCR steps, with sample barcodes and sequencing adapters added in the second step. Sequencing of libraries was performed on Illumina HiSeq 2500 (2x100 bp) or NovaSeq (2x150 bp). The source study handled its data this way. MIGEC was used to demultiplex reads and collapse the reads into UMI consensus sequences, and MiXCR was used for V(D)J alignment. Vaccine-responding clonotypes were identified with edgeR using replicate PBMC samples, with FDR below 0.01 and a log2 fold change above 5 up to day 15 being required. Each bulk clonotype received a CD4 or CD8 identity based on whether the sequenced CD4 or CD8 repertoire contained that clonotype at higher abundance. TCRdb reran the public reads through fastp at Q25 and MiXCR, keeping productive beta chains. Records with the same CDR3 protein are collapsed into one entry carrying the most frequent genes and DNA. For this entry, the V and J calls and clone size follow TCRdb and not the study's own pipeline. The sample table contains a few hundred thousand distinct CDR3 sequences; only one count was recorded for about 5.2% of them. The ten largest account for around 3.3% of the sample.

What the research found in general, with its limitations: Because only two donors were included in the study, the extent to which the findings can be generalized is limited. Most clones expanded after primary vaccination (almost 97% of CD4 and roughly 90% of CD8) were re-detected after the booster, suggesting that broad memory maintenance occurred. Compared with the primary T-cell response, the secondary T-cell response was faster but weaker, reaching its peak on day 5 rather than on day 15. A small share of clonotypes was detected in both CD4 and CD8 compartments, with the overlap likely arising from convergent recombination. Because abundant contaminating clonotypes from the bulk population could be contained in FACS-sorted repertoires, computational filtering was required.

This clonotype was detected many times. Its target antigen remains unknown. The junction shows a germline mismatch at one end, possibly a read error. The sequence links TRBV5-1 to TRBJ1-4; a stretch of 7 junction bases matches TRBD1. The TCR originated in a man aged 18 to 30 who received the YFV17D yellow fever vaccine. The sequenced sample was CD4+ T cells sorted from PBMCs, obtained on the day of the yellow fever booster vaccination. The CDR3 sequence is CASSLQGTNEKLFF. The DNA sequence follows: TGTGCCAGCAGCTTACAGGGGACTAATGAAAAACTGTTTTTT.